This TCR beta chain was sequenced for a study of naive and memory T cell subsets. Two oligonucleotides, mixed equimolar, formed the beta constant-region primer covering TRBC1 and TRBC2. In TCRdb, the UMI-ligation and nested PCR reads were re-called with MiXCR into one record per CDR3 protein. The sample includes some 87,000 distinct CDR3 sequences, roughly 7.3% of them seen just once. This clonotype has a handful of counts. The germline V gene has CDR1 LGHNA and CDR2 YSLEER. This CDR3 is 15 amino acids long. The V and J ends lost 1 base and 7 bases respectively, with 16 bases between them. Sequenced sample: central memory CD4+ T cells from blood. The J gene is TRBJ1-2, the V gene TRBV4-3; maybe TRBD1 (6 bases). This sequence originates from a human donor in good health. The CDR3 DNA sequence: TGCGCCAGCAGCCAAGTATATGGCACAGGGCTTGGCTACACCTTC. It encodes CASSQVYGTGLGYTF.